Shown below are 31 T cell receptor beta chains from a single sample sequenced in a study of cytomegalovirus exposure and HLA in healthy donors. Assay: immunoSEQ multiplex PCR; the TCRdb copy retains only in-frame clones and omits some. The sample has tens of thousands of clones; 95% to 98% are singletons. The sequencing input was PBMCs. The source of these receptors is a woman between 18 and 29 years old in good health and CMV-seropositive.

This sequence joins TRBV30 and TRBJ1-2, with TRBD1 matching over 7 bases. Germline-derived CDR1 and CDR2 are GTSNPN and SVGIG (reference sequence). After removal of 8 bases from V and 4 bases from J, the junction contained 13 bases not matched to a gene. There are 14 residues in the CDR3. CDR3 region: CALGTAPVLYGYTF. The DNA for the CDR3 is TGTGCCCTCGGGACAGCACCCGTCCTCTATGGCTACACCTTC.

The chain links TRBV14 to TRBJ1-4, with D unresolved. Per the germline V gene, CDR1 is SGHDN and CDR2 is FVKESK. The CDR3 has 15 residues. V was trimmed by 5 bases and J by 3 bases, leaving 13 bases between them. The CDR3 reads CASSTDRGANEKLFF. The CDR3 coding sequence is TGTGCCAGCAGCACCGACCGGGGTGCTAATGAAAAACTGTTTTTT.

The rearrangement joins TRBV29-1 to TRBJ1-3; D might be TRBD1 (5 bases). CDR3 length: 11 residues. The germline V gene has CDR1 SQVTM and CDR2 ANQGSEA. Here the CDR3 DNA reads TGCACGGCGGGGGAAGGAAACACCATATATTTT. Translated: CTAGEGNTIYF. The variable domain in full, with the rest retrieved from reference TRBV29-1 and TRBJ1-3, is SAVISQKPSRDICQRGTSLTIQCQVDSQVTMMFWYRQQPGQSLTLIATANQGSEATYESGFVIDKFPISRPNLTFSTLTVSNMSPEDSSIYLCTAGEGNTIYFGEGSWLTVV.

The rearrangement joins TRBV5-1 to TRBJ2-4, with 7 bases that match TRBD1. Germline CDR1 is SGHRS and CDR2 is YFSETQ. The CDR3 is 14 amino acids. V dropped 3 bases and J dropped 14; count of bases not matched to a gene: 14. Here the CDR3 reads CASSSGQSPVWEYF. The CDR3 region has the DNA TGCGCCAGCAGCTCGGGACAGTCACCTGTATGGGAGTACTTC.

The V call is TRBV27, the J call TRBJ1-1; tentatively, D is TRBD1 (6 bases). Trimming shortened V by 5 bases and J by 1 base, and 20 bases separated the two germline ends. There are 17 residues in the CDR3. The germline V gene has CDR1 MNHEY and CDR2 SMNVEV (reference sequence). Written as DNA, the CDR3 is TGTGCCAGCAGTACCCCGGGACAAAAGGGATCGAACACTGAAGCTTTCTTT. Its translation is CASSTPGQKGSNTEAFF.

The gene calls are TRBV7-3 and TRBJ2-2; the match to TRBD2 covers 10 bases. V trimming: 5 bases; J trimming: 4 bases; junction bases outside the gene matches: 10. The CDR3 length is 17 residues. Germline V lookup: CDR1 SGHTA, CDR2 FQGTGA. As DNA, the CDR3 is TGTGCCAGCAGCCCATCCCCGGGACTAGCGCTCACCGGGGAGCTGTTTTTT. Its protein is CASSPSPGLALTGELFF. The complete variable domain, with remaining parts taken from reference TRBV7-3 and TRBJ2-2, reads GAGVSQTPSNKVTEKGKYVELRCDPISGHTALYWYRQSLGQGPEFLIYFQGTGAADDSGLPNDRFFAVRPEGSVSTLKIQRTERGDSAVYLCASSPSPGLALTGELFFGEGSRLTVL.

V gene TRBV29-1 combines with J gene TRBJ2-1, with 7 positions matching TRBD2. This CDR3 contains 15 residues. With V trimmed by 2 bases and J by 0 bases, 4 bases remained unmatched. CDR1 and CDR2 from the germline V gene are SQVTM and ANQGSEA. This CDR3 is CSVEQLAPSYNEQFF. DNA for the CDR3: TGCAGCGTTGAACAACTAGCGCCCTCCTACAATGAGCAGTTCTTC.

The J gene is TRBJ2-1, the V gene TRBV2, with 11 bases identical to TRBD2. Germline assignment: CDR1 SNHLY and CDR2 FYNNEI. Trimming took 6 bases from V and 4 from J; bases not matched to a gene: 5. The CDR3 has 15 amino acids. CDR3 nucleotide sequence: TGTGCCAGCAGAAGGGGACTAGCGGTATACAATGAGCAGTTCTTC. Translated, it gives CASRRGLAVYNEQFF.

The V call is TRBV11-1, the J call TRBJ2-1; 11 bases are a match to TRBD2. V trimming: 5 bases; J trimming: 7 bases; junction bases outside the gene matches: 13. The germline CDR1 and CDR2 sequences are SGHAT and FQDESV (reference sequence). The CDR3 is 17 amino acids. The CDR3 region is CASSISGTSGWVNEQFF. The CDR3 DNA sequence: TGTGCCAGCAGCATCTCCGGGACTAGCGGTTGGGTGAATGAGCAGTTCTTC.

This clone was counted once. The chain has TRBV9 and TRBJ2-3; D is ambiguous. This CDR3 has 15 amino acids. Germline V gives CDR1 SGDLS, CDR2 YYNGEE. The germline V and J ends were trimmed by 3 bases and 2 bases, with 13 bases remaining between them. CDR3 region: CASSGSESSTDTQYF. The CDR3 nucleotides read TGTGCCAGCAGCGGAAGCGAGTCTTCCACAGATACGCAGTATTTT.

Worth noting for this clone: Germline is not matched at one junction end, which may reflect a read error. The rearrangement links TRBV6-1 to TRBJ2-7; TRBD1 agrees at 8 bases. The germline CDR1 and CDR2 sequences are MNHNS and SASEGT. The CDR3 runs 14 residues. The CDR3 loop reads CASREGQGDREQYF. Here the CDR3 DNA reads TGTGCCAGCAGGGAAGGACAGGGTGACCGCGAGCAGTACTTC.

This chain connects TRBV19 to TRBJ1-2; D possibly corresponds to TRBD1 (5 bases). The V and J ends lost 6 bases and 1 base respectively, with 12 bases between them. The CDR3 runs 14 residues. Germline-derived CDR1 and CDR2 are LNHDA and SQIVND (reference sequence). The CDR3 nucleotides are TGTGCCAGTAGGACGGGACTGGGTAACTATGGCTACACCTTC. Translating it yields CASRTGLGNYGYTF. Complete variable domain (other parts from reference TRBV19 and TRBJ1-2): DGGITQSPKYLFRKEGQNVTLSCEQNLNHDAMYWYRQDPGQGLRLIYYSQIVNDFQKGDIAEGYSVSREKKESFPLTVTSAQKNPTAFYLCASRTGLGNYGYTFGSGTRLTVV.

V is TRBV7-9 and J is TRBJ1-1, with D hard to call. Germline lookup yields CDR1 SEHNR and CDR2 FQNEAQ (reference sequence). This CDR3 is 15 amino acids long. V dropped 0 bases and J dropped 0 bases, with 8 bases sitting between them. CDR3 sequence (DNA): TGTGCCAGCAGCTTAGCGGCAGATATGAACACTGAAGCTTTCTTT. Residues: CASSLAADMNTEAFF.

V is TRBV7-3 and J is TRBJ2-7; 7 bases agree with TRBD2. There are 15 residues in the CDR3. V trimming: 5 bases; J trimming: 2 bases; junction bases outside the gene matches: 9. The germline gives CDR1 SGHTA, CDR2 FQGTGA. CDR3: CASSPSPSGTYEQYF. The CDR3 region has the DNA TGTGCCAGCAGCCCCTCTCCTAGCGGTACCTACGAGCAGTACTTC.

V gene TRBV9 combines with J gene TRBJ2-7, with D perhaps TRBD1 (6 bases). The CDR3 has 14 residues. The V and J ends lost 4 bases and 2 bases respectively, with 13 bases between them. The germline V gene encodes CDR1 SGDLS and CDR2 YYNGEE. CDR3 loop: CASSPRDIAYEQYF. The DNA of the CDR3 is TGTGCCAGCAGCCCTAGGGACATCGCCTACGAGCAGTACTTC.

Of note for this clone: The junction shows a germline mismatch at one end, possibly a read error. V and J are TRBV20-1 and TRBJ2-7; D perhaps matches TRBD2 (6 bases). Germline V gene sequence: CDR1 DFQATT, CDR2 SNEGSKA (reference sequence). The CDR3 covers 11 residues. For the CDR3, the DNA is TGCAGTGCTACGGGGGACTCGGGAGTAGGCTTC. Translating it yields CSATGDSGVGF.

The rearrangement links TRBV14 to TRBJ2-2; 8 nucleotides agree with TRBD2. The CDR3 spans 16 residues. The germline gives CDR1 SGHDN, CDR2 FVKESK. V was pared by 3 bases and J by 1 base, with 4 bases of the junction left unmatched. The CDR3 loop is CASSHVAGLNTGELFF. In DNA, the CDR3 is TGTGCCAGCAGCCACGTAGCGGGATTGAACACCGGGGAGCTGTTTTTT.

The chain combines TRBV28 with TRBJ2-3, with 9 bases lining up with TRBD2. Losses at the gene ends were 4 bases for V and 4 bases for J; bases not matched to a gene: 12. The CDR3 is made up of 17 amino acids. From germline, CDR1 is MDHEN and CDR2 SYDVKM. The CDR3 is CASSSIIAGAGSDTQYF. CDR3 in DNA: TGTGCCAGCAGTTCGATAATAGCGGGAGCGGGTTCAGATACGCAGTATTTT.

The rearrangement joins TRBV2 to TRBJ2-7; 10 bases are shared with TRBD2. V shed 5 bases and J 5 bases; nucleotides not matched to a gene: 9. The CDR3 has 15 residues. Germline CDR1 is SNHLY and CDR2 is FYNNEI. The CDR3 bases are TGTGCCAGCAGTTACCTCACTAGCGGGACCGACGAGCAGTACTTC. Its translation is CASSYLTSGTDEQYF. Variable domain in full (rest from reference TRBV2 and TRBJ2-7): EPEVTQTPSHQVTQMGQEVILRCVPISNHLYFYWYRQILGQKVEFLVSFYNNEISEKSEIFDDQFSVERPDGSNFTLKIRSTKLEDSAMYFCASSYLTSGTDEQYFGPGTRLTVT.

The gene calls are TRBV5-1 and TRBJ1-3; 7 bases line up with TRBD1. V shed 3 bases and J 3 bases; nucleotides not matched to a gene: 15. Per germline, CDR1 SGHRS and CDR2 YFSETQ. The CDR3 runs 18 residues. CDR3 sequence (DNA): TGCGCCAGCAGCTCCACTGGGAACAGGGGAGGAGGTGGAAACACCATATATTTT. Protein: CASSSTGNRGGGGNTIYF.

The chain has TRBV6-4 and TRBJ1-5, with D unclear. V was pared by 6 bases and J by 4 bases, with 19 bases between. The CDR3 has 16 residues. The germline V gene encodes CDR1 MRHNA and CDR2 SNTAGT. The CDR3 DNA sequence: TGTGCCAGCAGCCCCTCTTCTGGAGGTTTTAATCAGCCCCAGCATTTT. This sequence encodes CASSPSSGGFNQPQHF.

The chain employs TRBV19 and TRBJ2-5; TRBD2 is a possible D gene (5 bases). V gave up 1 base and J gave up 4 bases, with 10 bases separating them. This CDR3 spans 14 amino acids. Germline lookup yields CDR1 LNHDA and CDR2 SQIVND (reference sequence). The CDR3 reads CASSIVVGAETQYF. Here the CDR3 DNA reads TGTGCCAGTAGTATAGTTGTGGGAGCAGAGACCCAGTACTTC.

This rearrangement joins TRBV19 to TRBJ1-4; 7 bases match TRBD1. V lost 3 bases and J lost 6; bases outside the gene matches: 1. Germline V gives CDR1 LNHDA, CDR2 SQIVND (reference sequence). The CDR3 spans 13 residues. The CDR3 loop reads CASSIQGDEKLFF. For the CDR3, the DNA is TGTGCCAGTAGTATCCAGGGGGATGAAAAACTGTTTTTT. The whole variable domain, filled in from reference TRBV19 and TRBJ1-4, reads DGGITQSPKYLFRKEGQNVTLSCEQNLNHDAMYWYRQDPGQGLRLIYYSQIVNDFQKGDIAEGYSVSREKKESFPLTVTSAQKNPTAFYLCASSIQGDEKLFFGSGTQLSVL.

The chain is built from TRBV28 and TRBJ2-7; D is possibly TRBD1 (5 bases). Trimming removed 3 bases at V and 6 bases at J, with 9 bases between. The germline V gene encodes CDR1 MDHEN and CDR2 SYDVKM. The CDR3 sequence is 12 residues long. CDR3 nucleotide sequence: TGTGCCAGCAGTTTTCCTGGGGCCGAGCAGTACTTC. Translating gives CASSFPGAEQYF. Based on the CDR3 plus reference TRBV28 and TRBJ2-7, the full variable domain is DVKVTQSSRYLVKRTGEKVFLECVQDMDHENMFWYRQDPGLGLRLIYFSYDVKMKEKGDIPEGYSVSREKKERFSLILESASTNQTSMYLCASSFPGAEQYFGPGTRLTVT.

The chain employs TRBV7-9 and TRBJ2-2; TRBD2 matches 10 bases. The CDR3 sequence is 19 residues long. Trimming cost V 3 bases and J 2 bases; bases outside gene matches: 12. Germline-derived CDR1 and CDR2 are SEHNR and FQNEAQ (reference sequence). The CDR3 region has the DNA TGTGCCAGCAGCTTTGCCGGGACTAGCGCTAGCCAAAACACCGGGGAGCTGTTTTTT. Translated, it gives CASSFAGTSASQNTGELFF.

The genes are TRBV5-1 and TRBJ1-3; D call uncertain. V was pared by 4 bases and J by 2 bases, with 13 bases between. The CDR3 runs 15 residues. The germline V gene encodes CDR1 SGHRS and CDR2 YFSETQ. CDR3 DNA sequence: TGCGCCAGCAGCCCGAGAGAGGGAGCTGGAAACACCATATATTTT. Translating gives CASSPREGAGNTIYF.

The J gene is TRBJ1-4, the V gene TRBV6-5; D remains unclear. The CDR3 length is 14 residues. Germline CDR1 reads MNHEY; CDR2 reads SVGAGI. Trimming removed 0 bases from V and 5 bases from J, with 7 bases in between. DNA for the CDR3: TGTGCCAGCAGTTACTCGATTGAGAATGAAAAACTGTTTTTT. Amino acids: CASSYSIENEKLFF.

On this clone itself: One junction end does not reproduce the germline sequence, and a read error may be involved. The chain recombines TRBV2 with TRBJ2-7; possible D gene TRBD1, 6 bases. Germline assignment: CDR1 SNHLY and CDR2 FYNNEI. The CDR3 length is 15 residues. CDR3 nucleotides: TGTGCCGGCAGCGCCCCAGGGGCGCTCGGATACGAGCAGTACTTC. Amino acids: CAGSAPGALGYEQYF.

The V gene is TRBV5-1, the J gene TRBJ2-2, with D possibly being TRBD1 (5 bases). The CDR3 loop spans 16 amino acids. Trimming removed 2 bases from V and 2 bases from J, with 13 bases in between. Germline CDR1 SGHRS, CDR2 YFSETQ. The CDR3 here is CASSLTGLHNTGELFF. In DNA, the CDR3 is TGCGCCAGCAGCTTAACAGGTCTCCACAACACCGGGGAGCTGTTTTTT.

The chain combines TRBV5-4 with TRBJ2-7; 10 bases map to TRBD1. The CDR3 contains 13 residues. V was clipped by 4 bases and J by 4 bases; unmatched bases: 2. Germline V CDR1 and CDR2: SGHNT, YYREEE (reference sequence). CDR3 region: CASSLDRGYEQYF. The CDR3 nucleotides read TGTGCCAGCAGCCTGGACAGGGGGTACGAGCAGTACTTC.

This clone was observed a single time. The chain combines TRBV4-1 with TRBJ1-1, with 9 positions matching TRBD1. This CDR3 region has 15 residues. With V trimmed by 2 bases and J by 4 bases, 5 bases remained unmatched. CDR1 and CDR2 from the germline V gene are MGHRA and YSYEKL. The CDR3, as DNA: TGCGCCAGCAGCCAACTAGCACAGGGGGCCACTGAAGCTTTCTTT. Translating it yields CASSQLAQGATEAFF.